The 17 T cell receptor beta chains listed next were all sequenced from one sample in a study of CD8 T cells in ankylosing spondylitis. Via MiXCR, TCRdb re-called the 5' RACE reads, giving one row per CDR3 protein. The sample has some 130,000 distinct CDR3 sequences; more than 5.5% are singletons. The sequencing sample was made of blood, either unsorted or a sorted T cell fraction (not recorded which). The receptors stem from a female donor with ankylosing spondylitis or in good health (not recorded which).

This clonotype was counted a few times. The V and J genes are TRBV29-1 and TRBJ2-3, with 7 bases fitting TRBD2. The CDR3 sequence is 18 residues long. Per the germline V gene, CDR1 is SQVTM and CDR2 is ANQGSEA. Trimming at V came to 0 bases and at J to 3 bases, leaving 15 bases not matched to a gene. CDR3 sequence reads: CSVEDFVGSRGFTDTQYF. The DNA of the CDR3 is TGCAGCGTTGAAGATTTCGTGGGGTCGCGGGGGTTTACAGATACGCAGTATTTT.

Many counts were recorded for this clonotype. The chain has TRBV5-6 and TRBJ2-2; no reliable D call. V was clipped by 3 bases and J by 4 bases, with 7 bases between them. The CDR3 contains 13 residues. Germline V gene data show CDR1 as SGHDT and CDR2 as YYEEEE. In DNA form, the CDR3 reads TGTGCCAGCAGCTCCCCTACCACCGGGGAGCTGTTTTTT. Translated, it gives CASSSPTTGELFF. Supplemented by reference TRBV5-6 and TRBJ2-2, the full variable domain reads DAGVTQSPTHLIKTRGQQVTLRCSPKSGHDTVSWYQQALGQGPQFIFQYYEEEERQRGNFPDRFSGHQFPNYSSELNVNALLLGDSALYLCASSSPTTGELFFGEGSRLTVL.

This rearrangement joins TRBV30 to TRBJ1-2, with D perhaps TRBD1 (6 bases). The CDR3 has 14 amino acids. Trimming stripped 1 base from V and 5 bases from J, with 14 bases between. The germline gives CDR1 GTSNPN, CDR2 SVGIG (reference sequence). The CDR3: CAWSGDIGWYGYTF. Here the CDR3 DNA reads TGTGCCTGGAGTGGGGACATCGGGTGGTATGGCTACACCTTC.

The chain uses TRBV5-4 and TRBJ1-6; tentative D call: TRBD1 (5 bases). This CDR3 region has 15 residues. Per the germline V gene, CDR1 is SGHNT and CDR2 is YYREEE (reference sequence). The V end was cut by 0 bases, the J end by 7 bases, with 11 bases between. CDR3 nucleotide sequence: TGTGCCAGCAGCTTGGGGGGGATAGAAAATTCACCCCTCCACTTT. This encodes CASSLGGIENSPLHF.

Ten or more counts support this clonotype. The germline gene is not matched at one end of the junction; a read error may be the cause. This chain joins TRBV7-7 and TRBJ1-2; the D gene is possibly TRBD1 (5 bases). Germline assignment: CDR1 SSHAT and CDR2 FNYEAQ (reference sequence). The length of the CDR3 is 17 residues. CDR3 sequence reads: CASSRLAVGVLAYGYTF. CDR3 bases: TGTGCTAGCAGCCGGCTGGCGGTAGGGGTTTTGGCCTATGGCTACACCTTC.

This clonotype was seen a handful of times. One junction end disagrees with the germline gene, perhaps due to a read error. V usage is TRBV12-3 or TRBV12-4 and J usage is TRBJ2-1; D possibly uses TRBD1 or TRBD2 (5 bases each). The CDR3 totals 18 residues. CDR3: CACSLGTATWDDYNEQFF. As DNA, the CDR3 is TGTGCCTGCAGTTTAGGCACCGCGACTTGGGACGACTACAATGAGCAGTTCTTC.

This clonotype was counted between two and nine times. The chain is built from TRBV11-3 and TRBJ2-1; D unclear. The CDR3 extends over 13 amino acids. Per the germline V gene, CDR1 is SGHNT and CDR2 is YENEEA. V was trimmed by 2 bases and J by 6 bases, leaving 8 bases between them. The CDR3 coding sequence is TGTGCCAGCAGCTTAAGGGCGAGCAATGAGCAGTTCTTC. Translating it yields CASSLRASNEQFF.

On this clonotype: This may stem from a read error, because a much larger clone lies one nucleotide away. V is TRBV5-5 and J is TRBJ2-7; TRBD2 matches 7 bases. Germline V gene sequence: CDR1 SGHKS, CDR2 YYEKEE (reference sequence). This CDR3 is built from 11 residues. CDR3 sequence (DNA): TGTGCCGGCAGCGGATGGGGGGGGCAGTACTTC. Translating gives CAGSGWGGQYF.

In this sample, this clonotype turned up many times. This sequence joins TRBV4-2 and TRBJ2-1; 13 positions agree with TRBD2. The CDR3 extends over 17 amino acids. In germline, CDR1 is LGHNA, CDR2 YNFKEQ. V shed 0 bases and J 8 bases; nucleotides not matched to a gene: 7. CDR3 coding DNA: TGTGCCAGCAGCCAAGAATCGACTAGCGGGGGGTTGTATGAGCAGTTCTTC. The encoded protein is CASSQESTSGGLYEQFF.

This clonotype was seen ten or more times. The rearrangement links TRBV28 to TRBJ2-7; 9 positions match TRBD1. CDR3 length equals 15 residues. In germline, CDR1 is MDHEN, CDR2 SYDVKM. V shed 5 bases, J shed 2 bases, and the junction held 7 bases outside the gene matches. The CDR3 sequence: CASSPGTGIPYEQYF. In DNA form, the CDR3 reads TGTGCCAGCAGTCCCGGGACAGGGATACCCTACGAGCAGTACTTC.

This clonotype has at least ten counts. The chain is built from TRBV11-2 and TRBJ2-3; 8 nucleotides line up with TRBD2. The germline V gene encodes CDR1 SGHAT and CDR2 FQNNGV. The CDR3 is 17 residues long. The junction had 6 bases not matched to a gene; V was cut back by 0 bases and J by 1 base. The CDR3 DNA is TGTGCCAGCAGCTTAGATCAAGCGGGGGTACGCACAGATACGCAGTATTTT. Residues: CASSLDQAGVRTDTQYF. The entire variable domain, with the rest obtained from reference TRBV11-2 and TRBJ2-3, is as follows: EAGVAQSPRYKIIEKRQSVAFWCNPISGHATLYWYQQILGQGPKLLIQFQNNGVVDDSQLPKDRFSAERLKGVDSTLKIQPAKLEDSAVYLCASSLDQAGVRTDTQYFGPGTRLTVL.

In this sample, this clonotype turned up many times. The CDR3 bases are TGTGCCAGCAGCGAGGGGGCTCGCAATCAGCCCCAGCATTTT. Protein sequence: CASSEGARNQPQHF. The chain carries TRBV2 and TRBJ1-5; 7 bases align to TRBD1. The CDR3 totals 14 residues. CDR1 is SNHLY and CDR2 is FYNNEI in the germline V gene. Losses at the gene ends were 6 bases for V and 2 bases for J; bases not matched to a gene: 4.

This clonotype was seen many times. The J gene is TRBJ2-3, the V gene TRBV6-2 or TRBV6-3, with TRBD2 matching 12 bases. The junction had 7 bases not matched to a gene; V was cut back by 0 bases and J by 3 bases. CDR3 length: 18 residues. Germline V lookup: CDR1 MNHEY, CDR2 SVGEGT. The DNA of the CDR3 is TGTGCCAGCAGTTACTCGAGACTAGCGGGGGACCGGACAGATACGCAGTATTTT. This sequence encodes CASSYSRLAGDRTDTQYF.

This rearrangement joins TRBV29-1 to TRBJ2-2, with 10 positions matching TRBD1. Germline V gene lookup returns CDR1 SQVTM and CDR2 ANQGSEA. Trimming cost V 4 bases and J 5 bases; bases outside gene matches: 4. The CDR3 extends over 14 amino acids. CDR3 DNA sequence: TGCAGCGTTGCGACAGGGGGCGCGACCGGGGAGCTGTTTTTT. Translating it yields CSVATGGATGELFF.

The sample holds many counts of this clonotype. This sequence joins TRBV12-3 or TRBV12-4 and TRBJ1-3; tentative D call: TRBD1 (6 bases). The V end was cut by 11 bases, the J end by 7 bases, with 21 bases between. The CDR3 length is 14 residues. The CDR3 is CAGKAGQGSNTIYF. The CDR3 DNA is TGTGCCGGCAAAGCGGGACAAGGGTCGAACACCATATATTTT.

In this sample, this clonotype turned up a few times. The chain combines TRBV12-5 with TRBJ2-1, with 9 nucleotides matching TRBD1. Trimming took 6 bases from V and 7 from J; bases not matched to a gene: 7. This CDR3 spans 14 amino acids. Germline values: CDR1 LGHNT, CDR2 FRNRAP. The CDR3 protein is CASGQGAFRNEQFF. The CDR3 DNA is TGTGCTAGTGGACAGGGGGCGTTTAGGAATGAGCAGTTCTTC. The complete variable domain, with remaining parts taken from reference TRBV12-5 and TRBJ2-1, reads DARVTQTPRHKVTEMGQEVTMRCQPILGHNTVFWYRQTMMQGLELLAYFRNRAPLDDSGMPKDRFSAEMPDATLATLKIQPSEPRDSAVYFCASGQGAFRNEQFFGPGTRLTVL.

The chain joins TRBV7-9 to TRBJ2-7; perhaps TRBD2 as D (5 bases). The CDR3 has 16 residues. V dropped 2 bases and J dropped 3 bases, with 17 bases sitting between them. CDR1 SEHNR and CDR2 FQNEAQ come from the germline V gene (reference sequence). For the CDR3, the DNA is TGTGCCAGCAGCTTAAGTAATGTTTGGGGAGACTACGAGCAGTACTTC. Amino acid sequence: CASSLSNVWGDYEQYF.